This T cell receptor beta chain was observed in a study of metastatic and nonmetastatic thyroid tumors. Study summary: Where malignant and benign thyroid patients were concerned, repertoires were compared across blood and tumor or nodule tissue. General study points: Patients with malignant thyroid tumors reportedly had significantly higher TCR beta diversity than those with benign nodules, in blood and tumor.

In the authors' workflow: The study's classifier, a distant-metastasis tool for papillary thyroid cancer, was built using CDR3 differences across clinicopathological groups. TCRdb called clones again from the PCR reads with MiXCR. It is TCRdb's table, rather than the study itself, that gives the V and J calls and clone size. The table records 30,000 to 40,000 clones, approximately 15% of them present only once. This clone was observed many times. What it recognizes is unknown. Not a single patient had been given any form of treatment at any point before undergoing thyroid surgery. This CDR3 has 10 amino acids. The V end lost 6 bases, the J end lost 3 bases, and 3 bases lay between the germline ends. Looked up from germline, CDR1 is MDHEN and CDR2 is SYDVKM.

Sequenced input: blood. The TCR originated in a female donor with papillary thyroid cancer or a benign thyroid nodule (not recorded which). Some clones in this sample may be carry-over from other donors' samples. V is TRBV28 and J is TRBJ2-7; D is unclear. CDR3: CASRDYEQYF. CDR3 nucleotide sequence: TGTGCCAGCAGGGACTACGAGCAGTACTTC.